This T cell receptor (beta chain) was captured by sequencing in a study of shared clonotypes between healthy human individuals. Study-level results: Sampling covered nothing but blood. Tissue TCR repertoires likely differ from those found in blood.

A word on this clone: The antigen remains undetermined.

Replicate PCRs from sorted subsets contained approximately 220 ng DNA, which is around 30,000 T cell genomes. Method: immunoSEQ multiplex PCR; TCRdb's copy keeps in-frame clones and lacks some. The sample shows almost 750,000 clones, roughly two thirds of them seen only once. The sequenced sample was memory CD4+ T cells sorted from blood. Subset in this sample: CD45RA-negative fraction. This TCR derives from a woman aged 30 to 39 in good health.

CDR3 DNA sequence: TGTGCCAGTAGTACCGTAGCGGGAAACAATGAGCAGTTCTTC. This codes for CASSTVAGNNEQFF. This chain connects TRBV19 to TRBJ2-1; 8 positions agree with TRBD2. Germline CDR1 LNHDA, CDR2 SQIVND (reference sequence). After removal of 4 bases from V and 5 bases from J, the junction contained 4 bases not matched to a gene. The CDR3 extends over 14 amino acids.